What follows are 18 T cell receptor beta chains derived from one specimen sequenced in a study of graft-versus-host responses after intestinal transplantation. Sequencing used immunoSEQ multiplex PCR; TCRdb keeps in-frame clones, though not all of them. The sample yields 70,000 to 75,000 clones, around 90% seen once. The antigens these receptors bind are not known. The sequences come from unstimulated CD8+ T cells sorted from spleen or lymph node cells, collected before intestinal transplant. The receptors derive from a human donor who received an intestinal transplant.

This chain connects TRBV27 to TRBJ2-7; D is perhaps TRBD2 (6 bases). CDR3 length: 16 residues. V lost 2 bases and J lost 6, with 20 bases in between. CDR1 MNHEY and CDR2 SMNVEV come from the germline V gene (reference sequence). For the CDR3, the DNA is TGTGCCAGCAGTTTAAATCGGTACAGGAGGGTCGGCGAGCAGTACTTC. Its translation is CASSLNRYRRVGEQYF.

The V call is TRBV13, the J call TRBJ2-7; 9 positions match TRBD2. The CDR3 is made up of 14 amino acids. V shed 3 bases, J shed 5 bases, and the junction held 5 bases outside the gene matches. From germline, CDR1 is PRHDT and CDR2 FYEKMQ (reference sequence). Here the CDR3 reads CASSLGGRVHEQYF. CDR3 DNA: TGTGCCAGCAGCTTGGGCGGGAGGGTCCACGAGCAGTACTTC.

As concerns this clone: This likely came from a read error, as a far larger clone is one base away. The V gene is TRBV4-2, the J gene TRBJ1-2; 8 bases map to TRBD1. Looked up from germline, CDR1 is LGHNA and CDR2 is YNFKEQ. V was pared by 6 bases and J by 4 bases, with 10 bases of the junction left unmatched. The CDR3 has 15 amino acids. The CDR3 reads CASSQTGGGLYGYTF. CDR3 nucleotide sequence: TGTGCCAGCAGTCAAACAGGGGGTGGGCTCTATGGCTACACCTTC.

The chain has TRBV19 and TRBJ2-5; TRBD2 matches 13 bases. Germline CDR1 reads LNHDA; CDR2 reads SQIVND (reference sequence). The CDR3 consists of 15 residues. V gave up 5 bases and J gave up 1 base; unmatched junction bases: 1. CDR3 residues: CASSGTSGIQETQYF. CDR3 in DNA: TGTGCCAGTAGTGGGACTAGCGGGATCCAAGAGACCCAGTACTTC.

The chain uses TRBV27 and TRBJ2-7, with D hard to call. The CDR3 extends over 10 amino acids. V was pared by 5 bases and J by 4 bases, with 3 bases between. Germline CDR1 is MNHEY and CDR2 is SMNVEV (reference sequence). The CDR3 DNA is TGTGCCAGCAGTCGTTACGAGCAGTACTTC. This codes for CASSRYEQYF.

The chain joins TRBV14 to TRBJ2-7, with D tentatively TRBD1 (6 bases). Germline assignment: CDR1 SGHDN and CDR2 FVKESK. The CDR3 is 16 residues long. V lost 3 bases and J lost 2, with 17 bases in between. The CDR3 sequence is CASSQHHRVPTYEQYF. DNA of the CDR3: TGTGCCAGCAGCCAGCATCACAGGGTCCCGACCTACGAGCAGTACTTC.

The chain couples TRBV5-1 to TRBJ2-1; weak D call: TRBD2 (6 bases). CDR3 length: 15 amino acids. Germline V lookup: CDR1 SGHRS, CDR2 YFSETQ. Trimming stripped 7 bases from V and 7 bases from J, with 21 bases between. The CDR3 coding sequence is TGCGCCAGCCGCCGGGAGAGACTTCGGGCTAATGAGCAGTTCTTC. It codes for CASRRERLRANEQFF.

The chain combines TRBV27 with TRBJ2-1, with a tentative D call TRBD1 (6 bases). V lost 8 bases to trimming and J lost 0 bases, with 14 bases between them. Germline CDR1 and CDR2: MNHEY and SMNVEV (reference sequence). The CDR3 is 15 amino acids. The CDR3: CASARQASSYNEQFF. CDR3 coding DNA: TGTGCCAGCGCGAGACAGGCCTCCTCCTACAATGAGCAGTTCTTC.

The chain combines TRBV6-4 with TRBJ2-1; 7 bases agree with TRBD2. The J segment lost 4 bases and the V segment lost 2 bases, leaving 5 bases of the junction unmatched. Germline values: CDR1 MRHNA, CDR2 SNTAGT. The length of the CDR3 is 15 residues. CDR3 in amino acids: CASSDTGLPYNEQFF. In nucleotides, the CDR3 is TGTGCCAGCAGTGACACGGGACTACCTTACAATGAGCAGTTCTTC.

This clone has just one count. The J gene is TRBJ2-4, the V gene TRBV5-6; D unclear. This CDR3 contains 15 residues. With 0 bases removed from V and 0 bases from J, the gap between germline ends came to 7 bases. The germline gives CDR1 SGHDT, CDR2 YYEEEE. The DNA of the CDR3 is TGTGCCAGCAGCTTGGGACTTATAGCCAAAAACATTCAGTACTTC. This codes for CASSLGLIAKNIQYF.

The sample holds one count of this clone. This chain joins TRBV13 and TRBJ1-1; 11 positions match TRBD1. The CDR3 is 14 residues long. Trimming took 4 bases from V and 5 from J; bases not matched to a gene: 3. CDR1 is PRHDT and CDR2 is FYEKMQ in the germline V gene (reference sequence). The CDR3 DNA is TGTGCCAGCAGCTACGGACAGGGGGCGACTGAAGCTTTCTTT. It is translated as CASSYGQGATEAFF.

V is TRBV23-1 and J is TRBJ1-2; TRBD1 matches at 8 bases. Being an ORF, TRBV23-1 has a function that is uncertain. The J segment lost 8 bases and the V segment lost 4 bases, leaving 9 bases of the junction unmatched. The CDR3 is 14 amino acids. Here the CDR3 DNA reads TGCGCCAGCAGTCTGAGTTCAGGGGGCGAGGGCTACACCTTC. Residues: CASSLSSGGEGYTF.

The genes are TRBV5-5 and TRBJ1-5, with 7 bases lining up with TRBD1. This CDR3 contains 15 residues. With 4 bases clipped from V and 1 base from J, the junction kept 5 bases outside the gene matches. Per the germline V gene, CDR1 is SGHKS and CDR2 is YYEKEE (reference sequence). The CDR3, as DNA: TGTGCCAGCAGCCTTACAGGGGTAAGCAATCAGCCCCAGCATTTT. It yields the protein CASSLTGVSNQPQHF.

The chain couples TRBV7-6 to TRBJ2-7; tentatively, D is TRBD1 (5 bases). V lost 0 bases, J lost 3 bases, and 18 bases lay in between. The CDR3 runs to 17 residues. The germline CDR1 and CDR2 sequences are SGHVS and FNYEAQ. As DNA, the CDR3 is TGTGCCAGCAGCTTAGCGCCTAGGGGCTCACATCTCTACGAGCAGTACTTC. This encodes CASSLAPRGSHLYEQYF.

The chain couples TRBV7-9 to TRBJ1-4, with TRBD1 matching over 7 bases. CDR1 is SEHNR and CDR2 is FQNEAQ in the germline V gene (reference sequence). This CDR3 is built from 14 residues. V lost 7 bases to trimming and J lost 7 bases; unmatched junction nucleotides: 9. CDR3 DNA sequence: TGTGCCAGCATCCCCGACAGGGAAGGTGAAAAACTGTTTTTT. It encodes CASIPDREGEKLFF.

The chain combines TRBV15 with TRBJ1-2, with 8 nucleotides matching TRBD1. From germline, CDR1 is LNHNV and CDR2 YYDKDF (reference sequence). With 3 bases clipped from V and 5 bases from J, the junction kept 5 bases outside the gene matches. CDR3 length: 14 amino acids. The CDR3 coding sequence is TGTGCCACCAGCAGGGACTACAGGGGGTATGGCTACACCTTC. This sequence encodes CATSRDYRGYGYTF. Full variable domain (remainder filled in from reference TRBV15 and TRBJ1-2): DAMVIQNPRYQVTQFGKPVTLSCSQTLNHNVMYWYQQKSSQAPKLLFHYYDKDFNNEADTPDNFQSRRPNTSFCFLDIRSPGLGDTAMYLCATSRDYRGYGYTFGSGTRLTVV.

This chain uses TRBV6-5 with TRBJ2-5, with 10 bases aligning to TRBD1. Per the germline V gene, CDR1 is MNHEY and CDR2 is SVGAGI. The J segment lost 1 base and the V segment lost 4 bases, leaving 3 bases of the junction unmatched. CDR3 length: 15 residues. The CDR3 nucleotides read TGTGCCAGCAGTTTCCGGACAGGGGGCCAAGAGACCCAGTACTTC. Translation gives CASSFRTGGQETQYF.

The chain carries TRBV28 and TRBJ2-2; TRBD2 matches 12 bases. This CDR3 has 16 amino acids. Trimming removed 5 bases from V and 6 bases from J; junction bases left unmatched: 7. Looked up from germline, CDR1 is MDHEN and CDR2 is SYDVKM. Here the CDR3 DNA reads TGTGCCAGCAGTCCTCTAGCGGGAGGGCCAGCCGGGGAGCTGTTTTTT. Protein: CASSPLAGGPAGELFF. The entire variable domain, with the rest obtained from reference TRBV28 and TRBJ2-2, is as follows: DVKVTQSSRYLVKRTGEKVFLECVQDMDHENMFWYRQDPGLGLRLIYFSYDVKMKEKGDIPEGYSVSREKKERFSLILESASTNQTSMYLCASSPLAGGPAGELFFGEGSRLTVL.